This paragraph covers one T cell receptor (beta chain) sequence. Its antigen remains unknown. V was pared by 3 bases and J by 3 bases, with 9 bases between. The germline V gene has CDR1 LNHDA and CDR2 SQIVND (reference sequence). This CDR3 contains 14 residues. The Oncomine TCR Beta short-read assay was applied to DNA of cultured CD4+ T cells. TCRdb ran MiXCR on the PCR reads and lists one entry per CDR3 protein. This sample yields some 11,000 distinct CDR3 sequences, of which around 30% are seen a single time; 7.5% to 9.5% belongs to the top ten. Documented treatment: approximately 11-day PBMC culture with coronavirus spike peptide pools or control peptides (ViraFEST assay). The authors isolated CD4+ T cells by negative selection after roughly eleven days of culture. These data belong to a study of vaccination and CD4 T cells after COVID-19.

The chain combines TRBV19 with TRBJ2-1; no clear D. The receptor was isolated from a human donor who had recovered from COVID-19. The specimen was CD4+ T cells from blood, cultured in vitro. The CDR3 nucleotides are TGTGCCAGTAGTATCCTACTACTCTACAATGAGCAGTTCTTC. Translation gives CASSILLLYNEQFF.